This TCR beta chain was retrieved from a study of PD-L1 blockade in urothelial cancer (dated by TCRdb to the late 2010s). About the study as a whole: All patients started therapy in about 2014 and received atezolizumab 1,200 mg intravenously every 3 weeks. About 10 patients reached durable clinical benefit, while some 19 patients did not. Blood samples yielded a median of around 130,000 T cells and roughly 83,000 unique TCRs, with median clonality roughly 0.084. Progression-free survival longer than 6 months counted as durable clinical benefit, and TCR features were additionally tested against both progression-free and overall survival. Patients had an ECOG performance status of 0 or 1 and had received between 0 and 3 prior chemotherapy regimens. Pretreatment tumor samples, along with matched peripheral blood collected serially before and after atezolizumab treatment, underwent TCR sequencing. About 85% of the 29 patients were males with bladder-origin urothelial cancer, and 18 of 29 reported a prior smoking history. In the same patients, whole exome sequencing and RNA sequencing of pretreatment tumors were performed in addition to TCR sequencing. Pretreatment blood TCR-seq was available for twenty-nine patients, at least one posttreatment blood collection was obtained for about 24 patients, and tumor TCR-seq was available for about 24 patients. Blood samples were analyzed at two time points: 3 weeks after treatment start (second dose) and 6 weeks after treatment start. The study, an exploratory multi-omic analysis, examined somatic, immune and clinical correlates of response to PD-L1 blockade with atezolizumab in urothelial cancer.

Each PCR received spiked-in synthetic TCR analog templates so that absolute template abundance could be estimated from read counts. The immunoSEQ assay was used to amplify TCRbeta CDR3 regions from genomic DNA with bias-controlled V and J gene primers. Sequencing of rearranged TCRbeta segments was performed at approximately 20X coverage. The published analysis was carried out like this. Sequencing errors were corrected by clustering, and CDR3s were annotated against IMGT so that V, D and J genes could be assigned. Out-of-frame and stop-codon sequences were excluded, and only productive TCRbeta rearrangements were used in downstream analyses. To compute clonality, Shannon entropy was normalized by the log of the number of unique productive sequences and then subtracted from one. Clones differing between time points or between blood and tumor were identified using Fisher's exact test with Benjamini-Hochberg correction, with an adjusted p below 0.01 applied as the threshold. Entries here come from immuneACCESS through TCRdb and include only in-frame sequences with V and J called. Some clones fail to appear in such tables; in the studies checked, an unresolved V gene covers under half of the shortfall, and the cause of the remainder is unknown. V and J calls and clone size are given by that table; D and trimming were obtained from the DNA. In all, the sample holds about 40,000 clones, and roughly 84% of those were seen once. The ten most abundant clones make up approximately 10% of the sample.

The label giving this sample's time point can be read as: peripheral blood 6 weeks after treatment start. The cohort comprised 25 to 30 patients with locally advanced or metastatic urothelial carcinoma treated at Memorial Sloan Kettering on a trial protocol. Peripheral blood mononuclear cells were collected from each patient pretreatment and during treatment, giving between 1 and 8 total time points per patient. The Qiagen DNeasy Blood extraction kit was used to purify genomic DNA from total PBMCs and tumor samples. PBMCs were collected pretreatment and during treatment, and were isolated and stored as previously described. The V end loses 0 bases and the J end loses 0 bases, and a stretch of 9 bases separates them. The CDR3 measures 16 amino acids from cysteine to phenylalanine. The CDR3 DNA has 48 bases and is translated from base 1. As encoded in the germline V gene, CDR1 is MNHEY while CDR2 is SVGAGI.

General study outcomes and caveats: Improved progression-free and overall survival was associated with having pretreatment peripheral blood TCR clonality below the median. Small sample size (n ≈ 28) and many exploratory analyses mean the results are intended to be hypothesis-generating. At 3 weeks after the start of treatment, tumor-associated TCR clones in peripheral blood had expanded more in patients with durable benefit (n of about 20, p = 0.022).

Concerning this clone: It lacks a known antigen. No base qualities exist here, and no much larger clone lies one base off it.

The source material was PBMCs, sampled around atezolizumab (anti-PD-L1) treatment. The sequence links TRBV6-5 to TRBJ2-4; D gene: possibly TRBD1, on 6 matching bases. The TCR originated in a man aged 40-50 years with urothelial cancer. The CDR3 reads as follows: CASSYSDRLAKNIQYF. The DNA is as follows: TGTGCCAGCAGTTACTCAGACAGGCTAGCCAAAAACATTCAGTACTTC.